Shown below are 10 T cell receptor beta chains from a single sample sequenced in a study of vaccination and CD4 T cells after COVID-19. Their cognate antigens are unknown. Stated time point: late sampling 161 to 241 days after vaccination in three convalescent patients. Treatment reported: roughly 10-day PBMC culture with coronavirus spike peptide pools or control peptides (ViraFEST assay). Cultured CD4+ T-cell DNA underwent Oncomine TCR Beta short-read sequencing. TCRdb reanalysed the PCR reads using MiXCR and keeps one entry per CDR3 protein. This table holds around 26,000 distinct CDR3 sequences, roughly two fifths found once. Sequenced here: CD4+ T cells from blood, cultured in vitro, sampled about 7 months after SARS-CoV-2 vaccination. The receptor source for this set is a human donor who had recovered from COVID-19.

Only a few counts were recorded for this clonotype. At one end the junction does not follow the germline gene, possibly because of a read error. The gene calls are TRBV6-1 and TRBJ1-6; D gene uncertain. Germline V gene sequence: CDR1 MNHNS, CDR2 SASEGT. The CDR3 is 13 residues long. The CDR3 reads CASCEGRNSPLHF. The DNA of the CDR3 is TGTGCCAGCTGTGAGGGTAGGAATTCACCCCTCCACTTT.

The genes are TRBV6-1 and TRBJ2-7; D perhaps matches TRBD2 (6 bases). CDR1 MNHNS and CDR2 SASEGT come from the germline V gene. This CDR3 has 13 amino acids. Trimming shortened V by 6 bases and J by 2 bases, and 11 bases separated the two germline ends. CDR3 nucleotides: TGTGCCAGCAGGGGCGGGGTAACCTACGAGCAGTACTTC. Translation gives CASRGGVTYEQYF.

The chain combines TRBV6-1 with TRBJ1-5; D possibly corresponds to TRBD1 (6 bases). The CDR3 has 17 residues. Germline-derived CDR1 and CDR2 are MNHNS and SASEGT. Between the trimmed V and J ends, which lost 3 bases and 0 bases, there was a span of 15 bases. The CDR3 is CASSELTGQNSNQPQHF. CDR3 coding DNA: TGTGCCAGCAGTGAGTTGACAGGACAGAATAGCAATCAGCCCCAGCATTTT.

The V call is TRBV10-3, the J call TRBJ2-3, with unresolved D. Germline V gene data show CDR1 as ENHRY and CDR2 as SYGVKD. The length of the CDR3 is 13 residues. Trimming pared 10 bases from V and 1 base from J, leaving 12 bases between. The CDR3 bases are TGTGCCACCGCGACGCGAGGCACAGATACGCAGTATTTT. Residues: CATATRGTDTQYF.

The chain has TRBV28 and TRBJ2-5, with a weak D call TRBD2 (6 bases). Germline V CDR1 and CDR2: MDHEN, SYDVKM. Trimming pared 7 bases from V and 1 base from J, leaving 16 bases between. CDR3 length: 15 residues. In DNA form, the CDR3 reads TGTGCCAGCAAAGTTGGGGGAGGATTCCAAGAGACCCAGTACTTC. Protein: CASKVGGGFQETQYF. Drawing the rest from reference TRBV28 and TRBJ2-5, the complete variable domain is DVKVTQSSRYLVKRTGEKVFLECVQDMDHENMFWYRQDPGLGLRLIYFSYDVKMKEKGDIPEGYSVSREKKERFSLILESASTNQTSMYLCASKVGGGFQETQYFGPGTRLLVL.

Only one count was recorded for this clonotype. The V call is TRBV7-3, the J call TRBJ1-6; D ambiguous. The V gene's germline CDR1 is SGHTA and CDR2 FQGTGA. CDR3 length equals 13 residues. Trimming took off 5 bases at V and 7 bases at J, with 9 bases between the two ends. CDR3 nucleotide sequence: TGTGCCAGCAGCACTAGGGCCAATTCACCCCTCCACTTT. This translates into CASSTRANSPLHF.

The sample holds a few counts of this clonotype. The chain uses TRBV20-1 and TRBJ2-1; D is unresolved. The CDR3 spans 11 residues. In germline, CDR1 is DFQATT, CDR2 SNEGSKA (reference sequence). The ends were cut back, 2 bases at V and 5 bases at J, with 4 bases in the middle. This CDR3 is CSARPNNEQFF. CDR3 nucleotide sequence: TGCAGTGCTAGACCTAACAATGAGCAGTTCTTC.

CDR3 in DNA: TGTGCCAGCAGCTTGGGCAGACGGGAGACTAACGGGGAGCTGTTTTTT. Translating it yields CASSLGRRETNGELFF. The chain recombines TRBV11-3 with TRBJ2-2, with D perhaps TRBD2 (6 bases). The CDR3 loop spans 16 amino acids. In germline, CDR1 is SGHNT, CDR2 YENEEA. Trimming shortened V by 3 bases and J by 7 bases, and 18 bases separated the two germline ends.

This clonotype has a handful of counts. The chain recombines TRBV6-1 with TRBJ2-7; no clear D gene. The V and J ends lost 7 bases and 0 bases respectively, with 13 bases between them. Germline V gene data show CDR1 as MNHNS and CDR2 as SASEGT. The CDR3 is made up of 14 amino acids. CDR3 DNA sequence: TGTGCCAGCACCAGTATAGTGAGCTCCTACGAGCAGTACTTC. Its protein product is CASTSIVSSYEQYF.

This chain uses TRBV6-2 or TRBV6-3 with TRBJ1-1; D not resolved. CDR1 and CDR2 (germline): MNHEY, SVGEGT. The CDR3 loop spans 13 amino acids. Trimming took off 2 bases at V and 4 bases at J, with 8 bases between the two ends. CDR3 nucleotide sequence: TGTGCCAGCAGTTACAGGGAGGGCACTGAAGCTTTCTTT. Its protein product is CASSYREGTEAFF.